What follows describes a single T cell receptor (beta chain). Its antigen is unknown. These data originate in a study of T cell repertoires in cytomegalovirus infection. Study overall: Recently described HLA-C-restricted plus well-studied HLA-B-restricted CMV epitopes were used. It was the public TCR beta signatures that indicated both CMV infection and matching HLA type. Study findings and constraints: Based on cumulative public TCR beta family frequency, carriers of CMV plus the relevant HLA were identified.

A single record per CDR3 protein comes from TCRdb applying MiXCR to the reads. The sample has around 900,000 distinct CDR3 sequences; 31% are singletons. This material consisted of cultured CD8+ T cells from PBMCs, taken from culture after CMV antigen stimulation. This receptor was identified in a human donor in good health (CMV status not recorded). Some clones in this sample may be carry-over from other donors' samples.

The CDR3 spells CASSYVPGQILNQPQHF. CDR3 sequence (DNA): TGTGCCAGCAGTTACGTACCGGGTCAAATACTAAATCAGCCCCAGCATTTT. This chain uses TRBV6-2 or TRBV6-3 with TRBJ1-5, with unresolved D. This CDR3 has 17 amino acids. The V and J ends lost 2 bases and 4 bases respectively, with 18 bases between them. Germline-derived CDR1 and CDR2 are MNHEY and SVGEGT.